Following are 13 T cell receptor beta chains from one sample sequenced in a study of blood T cell repertoires in COVID-19. Assay: immunoSEQ multiplex PCR; the TCRdb copy retains only in-frame clones and omits some. The table lists roughly 150,000 clones, just under 80% of them singletons. The sample was peripheral blood. These receptors all come from a woman aged 80 or older with acute or convalescent COVID-19.

This clone was detected only a few times. V and J are TRBV6-4 and TRBJ1-5, with a tentative D call TRBD1 (5 bases). Germline V gene data show CDR1 as MRHNA and CDR2 as SNTAGT. This CDR3 has 13 amino acids. The germline V and J ends were trimmed by 0 bases and 9 bases, with 9 bases remaining between them. This CDR3 reads CASSDSGGRPQHF. CDR3 sequence (DNA): TGTGCCAGCAGTGACTCGGGGGGGAGGCCCCAGCATTTT.

This clone was counted a single time. J is TRBJ2-1 and V is TRBV28; unclear D gene. V shed 0 bases and J shed 0 bases, with 12 bases lying between them. This CDR3 comprises 17 residues. Germline lookup yields CDR1 MDHEN and CDR2 SYDVKM. The CDR3 DNA reads as TGTGCCAGCAGTTTATGGGGTGTTCGGAGCTCCTACAATGAGCAGTTCTTC. Its protein is CASSLWGVRSSYNEQFF.

This chain links TRBV29-1 with TRBJ2-1, with D tentatively TRBD2 (6 bases). CDR3 size: 13 residues. Germline CDR1 reads SQVTM; CDR2 reads ANQGSEA. V dropped 2 bases and J dropped 11 bases, with 16 bases sitting between them. The CDR3 spells CSVERERMGKQFF. The CDR3 coding sequence is TGCAGCGTTGAACGGGAGAGGATGGGGAAGCAGTTCTTC.

V is TRBV2 and J is TRBJ2-7; D perhaps matches TRBD2 (5 bases). Deletions cut 2 bases from V and 12 bases from J, with 11 bases between. Germline V gene lookup returns CDR1 SNHLY and CDR2 FYNNEI. There are 11 residues in the CDR3. The CDR3 coding sequence is TGTGCCAGCAGTGAAACGGGATCAGCGTACTTC. Its protein product is CASSETGSAYF.

The V and J genes are TRBV18 and TRBJ1-1; 12 nucleotides agree with TRBD1. The CDR3 totals 18 residues. Germline assignment: CDR1 KGHSH and CDR2 LQKENI. Trimming cost V 4 bases and J 1 base; bases outside gene matches: 10. CDR3 coding DNA: TGTGCCAGCTCACTTACCCCGGGACAGGGGGCGACGAACACTGAAGCTTTCTTT. The encoded protein is CASSLTPGQGATNTEAFF.

This clone was detected a few times. The chain carries TRBV6-5 and TRBJ1-2; TRBD1 agrees at 9 bases. The CDR3 extends over 15 amino acids. V trimming: 6 bases; J trimming: 4 bases; junction bases outside the gene matches: 9. The V gene's germline CDR1 is MNHEY and CDR2 SVGAGI. DNA of the CDR3: TGTGCCAGCAGCCCCGGGACAGGGAAAATCTATGGCTACACCTTC. Its protein product is CASSPGTGKIYGYTF.

The CDR3 spells CAIKGGATNEKLFF. The CDR3 region has the DNA TGTGCCATCAAGGGAGGCGCAACTAATGAAAAACTGTTTTTT. This chain links TRBV10-3 with TRBJ1-4; no clear D. The CDR3 extends over 14 amino acids. Germline lookup yields CDR1 ENHRY and CDR2 SYGVKD. Trimming left V 7 bases short and J 0 bases short, with 9 bases between.

V and J are TRBV6-5 and TRBJ1-6; D unresolved. The germline V gene encodes CDR1 MNHEY and CDR2 SVGAGI. CDR3 size: 14 residues. V was clipped by 7 bases and J by 8 bases, with 15 bases between them. The CDR3 nucleotides read TGTGCCAGCACGGAGGTTATCGGGGATTCACCCCTCCACTTT. This encodes CASTEVIGDSPLHF.

The gene calls are TRBV5-1 and TRBJ1-3; tentatively, D is TRBD1 (6 bases). The CDR3 length is 15 residues. Looked up from germline, CDR1 is SGHRS and CDR2 is YFSETQ. V was clipped by 4 bases and J by 0 bases, with 11 bases between them. CDR3 sequence reads: CASSEQGHSGNTIYF. The CDR3 bases are TGCGCCAGCAGCGAACAGGGACACTCTGGAAACACCATATATTTT.

V gene TRBV28 combines with J gene TRBJ1-6; TRBD1 matches at 9 bases. CDR1 is MDHEN and CDR2 is SYDVKM in the germline V gene. This CDR3 region has 14 residues. Losses at the gene ends were 6 bases for V and 8 bases for J; bases not matched to a gene: 5. CDR3 in DNA: TGTGCCAGCAGCCCGGGACAGGGTTATTCACCCCTCCACTTT. Encoded protein: CASSPGQGYSPLHF.

The chain employs TRBV5-1 and TRBJ1-1, with 7 bases lining up with TRBD1. This CDR3 spans 12 amino acids. Germline loops: CDR1 SGHRS, CDR2 YFSETQ. Unmatched junction bases numbered 7, after V lost 7 bases and J lost 7 bases. CDR3 sequence: CASRRAGGEAFF. CDR3 nucleotides: TGCGCCAGCCGCCGGGCAGGGGGTGAAGCTTTCTTT.

The chain has TRBV7-3 and TRBJ2-3, with 7 bases that match TRBD1. CDR1 SGHTA and CDR2 FQGTGA come from the germline V gene. CDR3 size: 16 residues. V dropped 3 bases and J dropped 4; count of bases not matched to a gene: 10. CDR3 bases: TGTGCCAGCAGCTTCGGAACCAGGGGGTTCTCAGATACGCAGTATTTT. It is translated as CASSFGTRGFSDTQYF.

The V and J genes are TRBV28 and TRBJ1-2, with a tentative D call TRBD1 (5 bases). V was shortened by 6 bases and J by 2 bases, with 16 bases between the two germline ends. The CDR3 consists of 15 residues. The germline gives CDR1 MDHEN, CDR2 SYDVKM. In nucleotides, the CDR3 is TGTGCCAGCAGCTGGCCTTGGGGGGTCAACTATGGCTACACCTTC. Translating gives CASSWPWGVNYGYTF.